These T cell receptor beta chains were read from a single sample in a study of OX40 agonist ivuxolimab in advanced cancers. Repertoires were generated with immunoSEQ multiplex PCR, while TCRdb's copy carries only in-frame clones and drops some. The data hold fewer than 90,000 clones, with roughly nine tenths observed a single time. The material was CD4+ or CD8+ T cells sorted from blood, obtained in a trial of the OX40 agonist ivuxolimab. Every receptor here comes from an adult with an advanced solid tumor such as melanoma, head and neck, liver or kidney cancer. Both conserved end residues are part of each CDR3. A D gene is named only where the DNA matches it firmly. The listing skips clone size in some rows; elsewhere it reads once, few, many or a size class.

>TRBV7-8|TRBJ2-3|.|TRBD2
CASSTLAGIDTQYF
TGTGCCAGCAGCACGCTAGCGGGTATAGATACGCAGTATTTT
>TRBV30|TRBJ2-7|.|TRBD2
CAWSGLAGAGEQYF
TGTGCCTGGTCTGGACTAGCGGGAGCCGGTGAGCAGTACTTC
>TRBV19|TRBJ2-1|.|.
CASSIASNNEQFF
TGTGCCAGTAGTATCGCCAGCAACAATGAGCAGTTCTTC
>TRBV5-1|TRBJ2-6|once|.
CASSPPDSGANVLTF
TGCGCCAGCAGCCCACCAGACTCTGGGGCCAACGTCCTGACTTTC
>TRBV6-1|TRBJ2-7|.|.
CASRDGSSYEQYF
TGTGCCAGCAGGGACGGGAGCTCCTACGAGCAGTACTTC
>TRBV29-1|TRBJ1-1|few|TRBD1
CSVGGQGAFTEAFF
TGCAGCGTTGGGGGACAGGGGGCTTTCACTGAAGCTTTCTTT
>TRBV13|TRBJ2-7|.|.
CASSFYLTGTEQYF
TGTGCCAGCAGCTTCTACCTCACAGGGACCGAGCAGTACTTC
>TRBV16|TRBJ1-4|.|.
CASSQNEKLFF
TGTGCCAGCAGCCAAAATGAAAAACTGTTTTTT
>TRBV11-2|TRBJ2-1|.|.
CASSPWAADNEQFF
TGTGCCAGCAGCCCCTGGGCAGCGGACAATGAGCAGTTCTTC
>TRBV19|TRBJ2-3|.|.
CASNGGDGVVADTQYF
TGTGCCAGTAACGGAGGGGATGGAGTAGTAGCAGATACGCAGTATTTT
>TRBV10-3|TRBJ2-7|once|.
CASGTLVYEQYF
TGTGCCAGCGGGACACTGGTTTACGAGCAGTACTTC
>TRBV6-1|TRBJ2-2|.|TRBD1
CASSALPGQGHSGELFF
TGTGCCAGCAGTGCCCTACCGGGACAGGGGCATTCCGGGGAGCTGTTTTTT
>TRBV5-8|TRBJ2-5|.|TRBD2
CASSPLAGGTQYF
TGTGCCAGCAGCCCACTAGCGGGAGGGACCCAGTACTTC
>TRBV5-1|TRBJ1-1|.|TRBD1
CASSLGGTGGLNTEAFF
TGCGCCAGCAGCTTGGGAGGGACAGGGGGATTGAACACTGAAGCTTTCTTT
>TRBV30|TRBJ1-5|few|.
CAWSPGLQGQPQHF
TGTGCCTGGAGTCCGGGCCTCCAGGGTCAGCCCCAGCATTTT
>TRBV19|TRBJ2-1|.|.
CASSPRGPSRQFF
TGTGCCAGTAGTCCCCGGGGGCCGTCGAGGCAGTTCTTC
>TRBV13|TRBJ2-6|.|.
CASSYRGSGANVLTF
TGTGCCAGCAGCTATAGGGGGTCTGGGGCCAACGTCCTGACTTTC
>TRBV4-3|TRBJ2-1|.|TRBD2
CASSQDSSGGYNEQFF
TGCGCCAGCAGCCAAGATTCTAGCGGGGGGTACAATGAGCAGTTCTTC
>TRBV29-1|TRBJ2-1|.|.
CSVEKGQGLNEQFF
TGCAGCGTTGAAAAGGGGCAGGGTTTGAATGAGCAGTTCTTC
>TRBV7-2|TRBJ2-7|once|.
CASSYMTASYEQYF
TGTGCCAGCAGCTACATGACAGCGAGCTACGAGCAGTACTTC
>TRBV10-1|TRBJ2-7|.|.
CASSEGNSYEQYF
TGCGCCAGCAGTGAGGGGAACTCCTACGAGCAGTACTTC
>TRBV27|TRBJ2-1|.|.
CASSSVPTNNEQFF
TGTGCCAGCAGTTCGGTCCCCACGAACAATGAGCAGTTCTTC
>TRBV6-5|TRBJ1-1|.|.
CASSYSSGLLNTEAFF
TGTGCCAGCAGTTACTCGAGTGGGTTACTGAACACTGAAGCTTTCTTT
>TRBV28|TRBJ2-7|.|TRBD2
CASSDLAGVLYEQYF
TGTGCCAGCAGTGACCTAGCGGGAGTTCTCTACGAGCAGTACTTC
>TRBV14|TRBJ2-2|.|TRBD2
CASIRTSEHTGELFF
TGTGCCAGCATAAGGACTAGCGAGCACACCGGGGAGCTGTTTTTT
>TRBV19|TRBJ2-1|.|TRBD2
CASSIFGRAGTYNEQFF
TGTGCCAGTAGTATATTCGGTAGAGCGGGGACCTACAATGAGCAGTTCTTC